The present T cell receptor (beta chain) was sequenced within a study of blood T cell repertoires in COVID-19. Study summary: Collection of acute and convalescent COVID-19 samples took place in the United States, Italy and Spain. PBMCs, B-cell-depleted T cells, or T cells were the source of the cDNA or gDNA that made up the material.

Germline trimming cut 2 bases from V and 1 base from J; bases unmatched to any gene: 5. Per the germline V gene, CDR1 is SGHRS and CDR2 is YFSETQ. The CDR3 length is 16 residues. This clone was counted only a few times. Per the original data handling: How many nucleated cells were present was estimated from reference gene primer amplification. Sequenced by immunoSEQ multiplex PCR; TCRdb stores in-frame clones only, minus some. V and J calls and clone size are as listed in that table; D and trimming were resolved from the DNA. This sample has 140,000 or so clones, with around 83% found just once. This chain uses TRBV5-1 with TRBJ1-1; 10 nucleotides match TRBD1. The sequenced sample was peripheral blood. The clonotype was recovered from a woman of 80 years or more with acute or convalescent COVID-19. Here the CDR3 reads CASSFSGTGANTEAFF. For the CDR3, the DNA is TGCGCCAGCAGCTTTTCTGGGACAGGGGCGAACACTGAAGCTTTCTTT.